This T cell receptor (beta chain) derives from a study of blood T cell repertoires in COVID-19. As handled by the study authors: From reference gene primer amplification, estimates of nucleated cell counts were derived. TCRdb keeps only in-frame clones here, not all; method: immunoSEQ multiplex PCR. That table is the source of V, J and clone size, and D and trimming were worked out from the DNA. In the table there are approximately 170,000 clones, approximately 87% of which are singletons. The sample taken for sequencing was peripheral blood. The sequence was obtained from a woman aged 60-75 years with COVID-19, enrolled during active disease.

CDR3 in DNA: TGTGCCAGCAGCTTGGCCAGGCAGGGATTTAACTATGGCTACACCTTC. Amino acid sequence: CASSLARQGFNYGYTF. This sequence joins TRBV5-5 and TRBJ1-2; D may be TRBD1 (5 bases). Between the trimmed V and J ends, which lost 0 bases and 1 base, there was a span of 13 bases. CDR1 and CDR2 from the germline V gene are SGHKS and YYEKEE (reference sequence). The CDR3 is made up of 16 amino acids.